The T cell receptor (beta chain) described here comes from a study of blood T cells in healthy people across ages. Through a sample-barcoded 5' primer and a J-beta primer mix, a second PCR was run for about 7 to 12 cycles. The template-switch adaptor, which had 12 random nucleotides, put a tag on each cDNA molecule. From the 5' RACE reads, TCRdb called clonotypes with MiXCR, one entry per CDR3 protein. Here the sample spans approximately 780,000 distinct CDR3 sequences, roughly 25% being singletons. This clonotype was recorded only once. CDR1 is LGHNA, CDR2 YSLEER, per germline. This CDR3 region has 13 residues. V was pared by 4 bases and J by 13 bases, with 9 bases of the junction left unmatched. This same sample was also part of a study on T cells of mothers and their children.

The chain employs TRBV4-3 and TRBJ2-3; TRBD1 agrees at 9 bases. The sequenced sample was blood. This TCR derives from a boy younger than 18 in good health. CDR3 nucleotide sequence: TGCGCCAGCAGCCCCGCTGGGACAGGGCGGGAGTATTTT. This codes for CASSPAGTGREYF.